The next 17 T cell receptor beta chains were all read from a single sample in a study of blood T cell repertoires in COVID-19. The table came from immunoSEQ multiplex PCR; TCRdb's copy has only in-frame clones and leaves some out. The profile shows approximately 90,000 clones, less than 85% of them singletons. The specimen sequenced was peripheral blood. The origin of the receptors is an elderly woman with acute or convalescent COVID-19.

This clone was recorded only once. This rearrangement joins TRBV7-2 to TRBJ2-7; 8 nucleotides align to TRBD2. Germline loops: CDR1 SGHTA, CDR2 FQGNSA. The CDR3 loop spans 16 amino acids. Unmatched junction bases numbered 11, after V lost 5 bases and J lost 2 bases. CDR3 DNA sequence: TGTGCCAGCAGCGCCCGGTTAGCGGGAAGGGCCTACGAGCAGTACTTC. This codes for CASSARLAGRAYEQYF.

The rearrangement uses TRBV5-1 and TRBJ2-5; 14 bases are shared with TRBD2. This CDR3 region has 20 residues. V gave up 4 bases and J gave up 1 base; unmatched junction bases: 15. From germline, CDR1 is SGHRS and CDR2 YFSETQ. Written as DNA, the CDR3 is TGCGCCAGCAGCGCCGGACCCGGGACTAGCGGGGGACCGTCCCAAGAGACCCAGTACTTC. It translates to CASSAGPGTSGGPSQETQYF.

The chain combines TRBV9 with TRBJ2-5, with TRBD2 matching 8 bases. The germline V gene encodes CDR1 SGDLS and CDR2 YYNGEE. This CDR3 contains 15 residues. The V segment lost 2 bases and the J segment 4 bases; nucleotides outside the gene matches: 7. In DNA form, the CDR3 reads TGTGCCAGCAGCGTTGGACGGGAGGGGGGAGAGACCCAGTACTTC. This translates into CASSVGREGGETQYF.

This sequence joins TRBV19 and TRBJ1-2; tentatively, D is TRBD1 (6 bases). Trimming removed 4 bases from V and 1 base from J, with 13 bases in between. In germline, CDR1 is LNHDA, CDR2 SQIVND (reference sequence). The CDR3 contains 15 residues. The CDR3 sequence: CASSTPGQFNYGYTF. Here the CDR3 DNA reads TGTGCCAGTAGTACCCCCGGACAGTTTAACTATGGCTACACCTTC.

The chain combines TRBV19 with TRBJ1-2; D perhaps matches TRBD1 (6 bases). The CDR3 sequence is 11 residues long. The V end was cut by 8 bases, the J end by 4 bases, with 8 bases between. CDR1 and CDR2 from the germline V gene are LNHDA and SQIVND (reference sequence). The CDR3 region has the DNA TGTGCCAGTTCGACAGGCTATGGCTACACCTTC. Translated: CASSTGYGYTF.

This chain joins TRBV7-7 and TRBJ1-4, with TRBD1 as a possible D gene (6 bases). Germline V CDR1 and CDR2: SSHAT, FNYEAQ (reference sequence). The length of the CDR3 is 15 residues. V shed 5 bases and J shed 7 bases, with 17 bases lying between them. DNA of the CDR3: TGTGCCAGCAGCCAGACAGGTCTAGGAGGTGAAAAACTGTTTTTT. This sequence encodes CASSQTGLGGEKLFF.

This clone appeared a few times. This sequence joins TRBV5-4 and TRBJ1-6, with a weak D call TRBD1 (5 bases). CDR3 size: 13 residues. CDR1 and CDR2 from the germline V gene are SGHNT and YYREEE (reference sequence). The V end lost 4 bases, the J end lost 14 bases, and 16 bases lay between the germline ends. This CDR3 is CASSVDQPGALHF. The DNA of the CDR3 is TGTGCCAGCAGCGTGGACCAACCGGGGGCCCTCCACTTT.

The V call is TRBV9, the J call TRBJ2-7; D gene ambiguous. Germline CDR1 reads SGDLS; CDR2 reads YYNGEE. V was cut by 4 bases and J by 0 bases, with 17 bases left in between. This CDR3 comprises 16 residues. As DNA, the CDR3 is TGTGCCAGCAGCCCGAGAACGACCCGCGGCTCCTACGAGCAGTACTTC. Translating it yields CASSPRTTRGSYEQYF.

V gene TRBV11-2 combines with J gene TRBJ1-1; D may be TRBD1 (5 bases). This CDR3 is built from 12 residues. Germline V gene data show CDR1 as SGHAT and CDR2 as FQNNGV. The ends were cut back, 0 bases at V and 6 bases at J, with 5 bases in the middle. The CDR3 nucleotides are TGTGCCAGCAGCTTAGACAGGGCTGAAGCTTTCTTT. It translates to CASSLDRAEAFF.

The gene calls are TRBV18 and TRBJ2-7, with D tentatively TRBD1 (5 bases). Germline lookup yields CDR1 KGHSH and CDR2 LQKENI. The CDR3 totals 14 residues. V dropped 5 bases and J dropped 3 bases, with 14 bases sitting between them. The DNA of the CDR3 is TGTGCCAGCTCAAGGGGCGGCCCAAGCTACGAGCAGTACTTC. Its protein is CASSRGGPSYEQYF.

A few counts support this clone. The chain recombines TRBV5-6 with TRBJ2-2, with 13 bases aligning to TRBD2. Germline trimming cut 5 bases from V and 6 bases from J; bases unmatched to any gene: 7. The CDR3 sequence is 16 residues long. The germline V gene encodes CDR1 SGHDT and CDR2 YYEEEE. The CDR3 DNA is TGTGCCAGCAGACTTGGACTAGCGGGGGTTTCCGGGGAGCTGTTTTTT. It specifies CASRLGLAGVSGELFF. Using reference TRBV5-6 and TRBJ2-2 for the parts outside the CDR3, the full variable domain is DAGVTQSPTHLIKTRGQQVTLRCSPKSGHDTVSWYQQALGQGPQFIFQYYEEEERQRGNFPDRFSGHQFPNYSSELNVNALLLGDSALYLCASRLGLAGVSGELFFGEGSRLTVL.

The CDR3 sequence is CASSPAQGGYGYTF. CDR3 DNA sequence: TGTGCCAGCTCACCAGCACAGGGCGGCTATGGCTACACCTTC. The rearrangement uses TRBV18 and TRBJ1-2, with a weak D call TRBD1 (6 bases). Germline assignment: CDR1 KGHSH and CDR2 LQKENI. V lost 2 bases, J lost 4 bases, and 11 bases lay in between. This CDR3 spans 14 amino acids.

V usage is TRBV7-6 and J usage is TRBJ1-1; D might be TRBD1 (6 bases). The ends were cut back, 8 bases at V and 8 bases at J, with 24 bases in the middle. The CDR3 is made up of 15 amino acids. From germline, CDR1 is SGHVS and CDR2 FNYEAQ. The CDR3 spells CASAPGGSHRREAFF. CDR3 nucleotide sequence: TGTGCCAGCGCACCGGGGGGCTCCCATCGCAGGGAAGCTTTCTTT.

The V and J genes are TRBV18 and TRBJ2-2; possible D gene TRBD1, 6 bases. Trimming left V 4 bases short and J 4 bases short, with 16 bases between. Germline lookup yields CDR1 KGHSH and CDR2 LQKENI. This CDR3 is built from 16 residues. Here the CDR3 reads CASSQKQGESTGELFF. In DNA, the CDR3 is TGTGCCAGCTCACAGAAACAGGGAGAATCCACCGGGGAGCTGTTTTTT.

V is TRBV29-1 and J is TRBJ1-1; unclear D gene. CDR3 length: 13 amino acids. Germline V gene lookup returns CDR1 SQVTM and CDR2 ANQGSEA. The V gene lost 7 bases and the J gene lost 0 bases, with 12 bases spanning the gap. The DNA of the CDR3 is TGCAGCGCAAACCGGGAGTTGAACACTGAAGCTTTCTTT. It translates to CSANRELNTEAFF.

This chain uses TRBV18 with TRBJ2-1; TRBD2 matches 7 bases. Trimming at V came to 1 base and at J to 5 bases, leaving 14 bases not matched to a gene. The germline V gene has CDR1 KGHSH and CDR2 LQKENI. The CDR3 sequence is 18 residues long. The CDR3 DNA follows: TGTGCCAGCTCACCACAAAAAGCCCCCGGACTAGGGCACAATGAGCAGTTCTTC. This sequence encodes CASSPQKAPGLGHNEQFF.

The gene calls are TRBV6-1 and TRBJ1-2; a weak D match, TRBD1 (5 bases). The CDR3 is 15 residues long. Germline values: CDR1 MNHNS, CDR2 SASEGT. Trimming took off 2 bases at V and 8 bases at J, with 18 bases between the two ends. The DNA for the CDR3 is TGTGCCAGCAGTGAAACGACGGGGGACCCCCTAGGCTACACCTTC. It specifies CASSETTGDPLGYTF.